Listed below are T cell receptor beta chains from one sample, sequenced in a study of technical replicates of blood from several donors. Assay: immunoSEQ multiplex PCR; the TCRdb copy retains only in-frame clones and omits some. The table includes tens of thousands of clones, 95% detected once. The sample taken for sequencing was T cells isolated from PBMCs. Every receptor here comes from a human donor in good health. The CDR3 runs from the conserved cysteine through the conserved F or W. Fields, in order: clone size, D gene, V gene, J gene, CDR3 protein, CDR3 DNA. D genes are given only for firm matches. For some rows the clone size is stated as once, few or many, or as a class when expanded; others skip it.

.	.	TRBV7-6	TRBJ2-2	CASTDVAETNTGELFF	TGTGCCAGCACCGATGTAGCGGAGACGAACACCGGGGAGCTGTTTTTT
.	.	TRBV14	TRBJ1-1	CASSRGGGWYTEAFF	TGTGCCAGCAGCAGGGGAGGGGGTTGGTACACTGAAGCTTTCTTT
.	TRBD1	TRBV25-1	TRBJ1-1	CASSPTGGRTEAFF	TGTGCCAGCAGTCCCACAGGGGGCAGGACTGAAGCTTTCTTT
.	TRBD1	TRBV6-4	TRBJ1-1	CASRRQGNTEAFF	TGTGCCAGCAGAAGACAGGGAAACACTGAAGCTTTCTTT
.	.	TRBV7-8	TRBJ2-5	CASSSSWAQGTEETQYF	TGTGCCAGCAGCTCCTCCTGGGCCCAGGGGACCGAAGAGACCCAGTACTTC
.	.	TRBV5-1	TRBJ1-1	CASSPQNSNTEAFF	TGCGCCAGCAGCCCACAGAACTCGAACACTGAAGCTTTCTTT
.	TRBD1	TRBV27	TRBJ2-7	CASSAPPGQGSSYEQYF	TGTGCCAGCAGTGCCCCACCGGGACAGGGGTCTTCCTACGAGCAGTACTTC
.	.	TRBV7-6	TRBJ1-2	CAIQPPRGGYTF	TGTGCCATCCAGCCCCCGAGAGGTGGCTACACCTTC
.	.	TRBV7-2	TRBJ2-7	CASSFRYEQYF	TGTGCCAGCAGCTTCAGGTACGAGCAGTACTTC
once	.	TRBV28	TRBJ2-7	CASSRHYEQYF	TGTGCCAGCAGTAGACACTACGAGCAGTACTTC
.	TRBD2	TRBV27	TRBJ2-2	CASRLAGSTGELFF	TGTGCCAGCCGACTAGCGGGAAGCACCGGGGAGCTGTTTTTT
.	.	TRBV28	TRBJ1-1	CASVILGGGKGNTEAFF	TGTGCCAGCGTTATTTTAGGGGGGGGGAAAGGGAACACTGAAGCTTTCTTT
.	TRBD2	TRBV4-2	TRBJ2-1	CASSQASGGLLNEQFF	TGTGCCAGCAGCCAGGCTAGCGGGGGGTTGCTCAATGAGCAGTTCTTC
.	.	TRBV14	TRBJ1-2	CASSQGPGYHTF	TGTGCCAGCAGCCAAGGCCCAGGGTATCACACCTTC
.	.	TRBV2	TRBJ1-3	CASSEAGGSGNTIYF	TGTGCCAGCAGTGAAGCGGGGGGCTCTGGAAACACCATATATTTT
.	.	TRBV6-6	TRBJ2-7	CASSVEGSYEQYF	TGTGCCAGCAGCGTAGAGGGATCCTACGAGCAGTACTTC
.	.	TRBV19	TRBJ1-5	CASSILGRQLNQPQHF	TGTGCCAGTAGTATTCTAGGACGACAGTTAAATCAGCCCCAGCATTTT
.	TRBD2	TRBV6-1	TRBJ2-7	CASRAGTSNLYEQYF	TGTGCCAGCAGAGCTGGGACTAGCAACCTTTACGAGCAGTACTTC
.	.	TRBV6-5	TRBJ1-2	CASSEDSRYGYTF	TGTGCCAGCAGTGAGGACAGCCGCTATGGCTACACCTTC
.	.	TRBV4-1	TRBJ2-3	CASSPAGRTDTQYF	TGCGCCAGCAGCCCAGCGGGTCGCACAGATACGCAGTATTTT
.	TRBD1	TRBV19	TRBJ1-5	CASMGQGFQPQHF	TGTGCCAGTATGGGACAGGGGTTTCAGCCCCAGCATTTT
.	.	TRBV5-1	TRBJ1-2	CASSPGWRATEANYGYTF	TGCGCCAGCAGCCCAGGTTGGAGGGCGACTGAGGCTAACTATGGCTACACCTTC
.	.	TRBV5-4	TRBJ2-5	CASSERETQYF	TGTGCCAGCAGCGAGAGAGAGACCCAGTACTTC
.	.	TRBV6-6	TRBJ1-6	CASSYERGSNNSPLHF	TGTGCCAGCAGTTACGAGCGGGGGTCCAATAATTCACCCCTCCACTTT
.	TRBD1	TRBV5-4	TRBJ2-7	CASSSLTGGASYEQYF	TGTGCCAGCAGCTCGTTGACAGGGGGCGCCTCCTACGAGCAGTACTTC
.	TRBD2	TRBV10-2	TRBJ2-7	CASRIGTTPYEQYF	TGCGCCAGCAGAATCGGGACTACACCCTACGAGCAGTACTTC
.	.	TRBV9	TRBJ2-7	CASSPEGYEQYF	TGTGCCAGCAGCCCCGAGGGCTACGAGCAGTACTTC
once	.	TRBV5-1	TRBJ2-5	CASSFLARRPETQYF	TGCGCCAGCAGCTTTCTAGCGAGGAGACCCGAGACCCAGTACTTC
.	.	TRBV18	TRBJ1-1	CASSPRFANGNTEAFF	TGTGCCAGCTCACCCCGTTTTGCGAACGGGAACACTGAAGCTTTCTTT
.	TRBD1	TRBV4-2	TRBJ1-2	CASSPDREVSGYTF	TGTGCCAGCAGCCCGGACAGGGAAGTCAGTGGCTACACCTTC
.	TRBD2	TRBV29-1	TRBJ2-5	CSVERALAGIQETQYF	TGCAGCGTTGAACGGGCGCTAGCGGGTATCCAAGAGACCCAGTACTTC
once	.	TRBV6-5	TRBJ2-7	CASSYRQGTPLEQYF	TGTGCCAGCAGTTACAGGCAGGGGACGCCTCTCGAGCAGTACTTC
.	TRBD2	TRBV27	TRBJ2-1	CASSGWTSGPNEQFF	TGTGCCAGCAGTGGATGGACTAGCGGGCCCAATGAGCAGTTCTTC
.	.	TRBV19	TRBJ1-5	CASSGYRSNQPQHF	TGTGCCAGTAGTGGGTACAGGAGCAATCAGCCCCAGCATTTT
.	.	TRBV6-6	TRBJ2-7	CASSYFVQGGYEQYF	TGTGCCAGCAGTTATTTTGTCCAGGGCGGATACGAGCAGTACTTC
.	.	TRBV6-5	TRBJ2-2	CASAPRTEDTGELFF	TGTGCCAGCGCTCCCCGGACAGAGGACACCGGGGAGCTGTTTTTT
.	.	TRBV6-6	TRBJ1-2	CASSYINYGYTF	TGTGCCAGCAGTTATATTAACTATGGCTACACCTTC
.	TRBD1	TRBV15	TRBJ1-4	CATDGGQGNQKLFF	TGTGCCACGGATGGGGGACAGGGAAATCAAAAACTGTTTTTT
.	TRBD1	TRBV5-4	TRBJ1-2	CASSLDPQGARGYTF	TGTGCCAGCAGCTTGGACCCACAGGGGGCGCGAGGCTACACCTTC
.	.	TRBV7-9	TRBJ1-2	CASSTALGHANYGYTF	TGTGCCAGCAGCACAGCCTTGGGACACGCGAACTATGGCTACACCTTC
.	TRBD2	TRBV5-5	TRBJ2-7	CASSYEGLAVSYEQYF	TGTGCCAGCAGCTATGAGGGACTAGCCGTTTCCTACGAGCAGTACTTC
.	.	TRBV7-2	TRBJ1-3	CASSYSRTVGNTIYF	TGTGCCAGCAGCTATAGTCGGACAGTAGGAAACACCATATATTTT
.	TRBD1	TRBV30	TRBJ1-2	CAWTLTGGNYGYTF	TGTGCCTGGACCTTAACAGGGGGGAACTATGGCTACACCTTC
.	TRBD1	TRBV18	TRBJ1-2	CASPSQGAVGGYTF	TGTGCCAGCCCATCACAGGGGGCTGTTGGTGGCTACACCTTC
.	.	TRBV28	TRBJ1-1	CASSFPGFTEAFF	TGTGCCAGCAGTTTCCCAGGGTTTACTGAAGCTTTCTTT
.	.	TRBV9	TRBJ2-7	CASSVGGQGAYEQYF	TGTGCCAGCAGCGTAGGGGGGCAGGGCGCGTACGAGCAGTACTTC
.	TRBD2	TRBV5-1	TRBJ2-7	CASSLDSGGAYEQYF	TGCGCCAGCAGCTTGGATAGCGGGGGGGCCTACGAGCAGTACTTC
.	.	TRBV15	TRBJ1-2	CATSLLGANENGYTF	TGTGCCACCAGCCTCCTAGGGGCTAATGAGAATGGCTACACCTTC
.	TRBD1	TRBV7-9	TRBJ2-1	CASMDRATSSYNEQFF	TGTGCCAGCATGGACAGGGCAACTAGCTCCTACAATGAGCAGTTCTTC
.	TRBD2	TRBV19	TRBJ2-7	CASSWGGGYEQYF	TGTGCCAGTAGTTGGGGGGGAGGGTACGAGCAGTACTTC
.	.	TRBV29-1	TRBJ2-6	CSALDRQISGANVLTF	TGCAGCGCCTTAGACAGACAAATCTCTGGGGCCAACGTCCTGACTTTC
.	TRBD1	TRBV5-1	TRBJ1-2	CASSFTQGALGYTF	TGCGCCAGCAGCTTTACCCAGGGGGCGTTGGGCTACACCTTC
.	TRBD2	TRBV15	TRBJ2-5	CATSPRTSGQETQYF	TGTGCCACCAGCCCTCGGACTAGCGGACAAGAGACCCAGTACTTC
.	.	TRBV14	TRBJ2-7	CASSQDPTLLYEQYF	TGTGCCAGCAGCCAAGACCCAACACTACTCTACGAGCAGTACTTC
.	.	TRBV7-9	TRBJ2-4	CASSSSLNIQYF	TGTGCCAGCAGCTCGTCCTTAAACATTCAGTACTTC
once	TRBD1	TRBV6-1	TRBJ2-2	CASSWTGGAGELFF	TGTGCCAGCAGTTGGACAGGTGGGGCCGGGGAGCTGTTTTTT
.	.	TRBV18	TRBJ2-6	CASSPPGQISGANVLTF	TGTGCCAGCTCACCTCCGGGACAAATCTCTGGGGCCAACGTCCTGACTTTC
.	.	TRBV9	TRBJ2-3	CASTPLASTDTQYF	TGTGCCAGCACACCGCTAGCTAGCACAGATACGCAGTATTTT
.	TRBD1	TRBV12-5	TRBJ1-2	CASGLDGTGDYGYTF	TGTGCTAGTGGTTTGGACGGGACAGGGGACTATGGCTACACCTTC